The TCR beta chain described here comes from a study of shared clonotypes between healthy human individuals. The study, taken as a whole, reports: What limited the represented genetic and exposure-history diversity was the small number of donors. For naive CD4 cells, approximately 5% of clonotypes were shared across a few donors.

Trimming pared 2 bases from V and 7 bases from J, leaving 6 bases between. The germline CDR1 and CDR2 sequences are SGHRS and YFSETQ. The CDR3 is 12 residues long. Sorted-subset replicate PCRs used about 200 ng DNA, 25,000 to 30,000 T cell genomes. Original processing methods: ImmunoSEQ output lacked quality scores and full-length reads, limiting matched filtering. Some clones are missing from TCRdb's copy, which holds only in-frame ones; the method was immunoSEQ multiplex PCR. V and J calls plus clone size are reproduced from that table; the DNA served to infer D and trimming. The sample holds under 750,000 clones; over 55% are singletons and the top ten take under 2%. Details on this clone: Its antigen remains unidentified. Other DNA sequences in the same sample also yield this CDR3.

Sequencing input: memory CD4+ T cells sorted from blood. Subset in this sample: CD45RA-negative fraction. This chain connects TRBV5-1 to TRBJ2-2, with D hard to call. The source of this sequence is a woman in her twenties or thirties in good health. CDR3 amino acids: CASSLQGGELFF. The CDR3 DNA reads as TGCGCCAGCAGCTTACAAGGCGGGGAGCTGTTTTTT.